The clone carrying this TCR beta chain was counted between two and nine times. Germline V gives CDR1 SGHTA, CDR2 FQGNSA. CDR3 length: 15 amino acids. After removal of 1 base from V and 4 bases from J, the junction contained 4 bases not matched to a gene. This specimen belongs to a study of blood T cell repertoires in COVID-19. Study as a whole: Sample material is recorded as cDNA or gDNA derived from T cells, B-cell-depleted T cells, or PBMCs.

Data came from immunoSEQ multiplex PCR; TCRdb stores just in-frame clones and leaves some out. The table includes approximately 50,000 clones, roughly 86% detected once. This TCR came from an elderly man with active or convalescent COVID-19. Sequencing was carried out using peripheral blood. The chain is built from TRBV7-2 and TRBJ1-5; the match to TRBD1 covers 7 bases. CDR3 in DNA: TGTGCCAGCAGCTTAGTTGACAGGGTAAATCAGCCCCAGCATTTT. As protein: CASSLVDRVNQPQHF.